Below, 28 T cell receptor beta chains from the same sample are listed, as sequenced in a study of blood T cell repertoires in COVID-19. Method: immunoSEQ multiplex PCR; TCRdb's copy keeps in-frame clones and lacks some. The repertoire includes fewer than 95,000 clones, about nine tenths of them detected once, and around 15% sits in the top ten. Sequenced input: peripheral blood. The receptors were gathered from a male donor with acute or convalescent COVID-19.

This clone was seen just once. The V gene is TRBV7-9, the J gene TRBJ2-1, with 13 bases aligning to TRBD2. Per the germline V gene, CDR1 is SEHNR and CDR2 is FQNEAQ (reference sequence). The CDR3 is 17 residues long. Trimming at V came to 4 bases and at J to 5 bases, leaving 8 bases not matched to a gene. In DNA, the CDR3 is TGTGCCAGCAGCTCGACTAGCGGGGGGCAGCGGGACAATGAGCAGTTCTTC. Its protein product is CASSSTSGGQRDNEQFF.

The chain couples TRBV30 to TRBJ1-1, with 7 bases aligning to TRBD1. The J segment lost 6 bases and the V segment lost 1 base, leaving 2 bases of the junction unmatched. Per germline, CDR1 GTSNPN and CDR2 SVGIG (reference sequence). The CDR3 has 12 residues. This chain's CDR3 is CAWSGGQSEAFF. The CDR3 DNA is TGTGCCTGGAGTGGGGGACAGTCTGAAGCTTTCTTT.

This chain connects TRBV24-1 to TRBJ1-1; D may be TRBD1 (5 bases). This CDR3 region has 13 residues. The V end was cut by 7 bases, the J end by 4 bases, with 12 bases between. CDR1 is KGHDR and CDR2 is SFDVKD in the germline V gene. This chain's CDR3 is CATSNQGGTEAFF. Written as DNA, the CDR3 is TGTGCCACCAGCAACCAGGGAGGCACTGAAGCTTTCTTT.

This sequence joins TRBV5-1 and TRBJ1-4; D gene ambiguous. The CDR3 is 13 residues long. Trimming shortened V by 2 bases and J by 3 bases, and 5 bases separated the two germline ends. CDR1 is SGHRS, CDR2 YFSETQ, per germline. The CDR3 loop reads CASSFSANEKLFF. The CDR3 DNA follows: TGCGCCAGCAGCTTTTCCGCTAATGAAAAACTGTTTTTT.

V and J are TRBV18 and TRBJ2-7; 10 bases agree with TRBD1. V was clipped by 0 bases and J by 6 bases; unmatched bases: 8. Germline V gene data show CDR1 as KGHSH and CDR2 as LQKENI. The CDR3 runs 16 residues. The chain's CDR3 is CASSPPLTGGLREQYF. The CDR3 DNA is TGTGCCAGCTCACCACCGCTGACAGGGGGCTTACGCGAGCAGTACTTC.

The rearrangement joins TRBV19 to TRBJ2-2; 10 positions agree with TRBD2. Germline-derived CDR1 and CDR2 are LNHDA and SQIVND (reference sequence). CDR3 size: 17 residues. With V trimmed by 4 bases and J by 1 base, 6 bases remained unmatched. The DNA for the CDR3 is TGTGCCAGTAGTAAAGCTAGCGGGGGCCAGAACACCGGGGAGCTGTTTTTT. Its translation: CASSKASGGQNTGELFF.

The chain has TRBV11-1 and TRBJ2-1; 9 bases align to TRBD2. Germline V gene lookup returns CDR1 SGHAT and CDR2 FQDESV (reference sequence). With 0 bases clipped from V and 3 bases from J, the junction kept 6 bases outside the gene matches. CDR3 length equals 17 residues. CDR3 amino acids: CASSLAIAGGLYNEQFF. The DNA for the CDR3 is TGTGCCAGCAGCTTAGCGATTGCGGGGGGGCTCTACAATGAGCAGTTCTTC.

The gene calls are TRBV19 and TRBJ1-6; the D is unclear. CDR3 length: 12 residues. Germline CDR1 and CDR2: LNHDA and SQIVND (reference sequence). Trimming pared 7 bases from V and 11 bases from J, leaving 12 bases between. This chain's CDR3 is CASNFHGAPLHF. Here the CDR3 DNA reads TGTGCCAGTAATTTTCATGGAGCACCCCTCCACTTT. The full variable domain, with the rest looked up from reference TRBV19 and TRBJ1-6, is DGGITQSPKYLFRKEGQNVTLSCEQNLNHDAMYWYRQDPGQGLRLIYYSQIVNDFQKGDIAEGYSVSREKKESFPLTVTSAQKNPTAFYLCASNFHGAPLHFGNGTRLTVT.

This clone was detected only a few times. CDR3 sequence reads: CASSLSVGETETQYF. For the CDR3, the DNA is TGTGCCAGCAGTTTATCCGTCGGGGAGACGGAGACCCAGTACTTC. This rearrangement joins TRBV27 to TRBJ2-5, with TRBD2 as a possible D gene (5 bases). The CDR3 contains 15 residues. The V gene's germline CDR1 is MNHEY and CDR2 SMNVEV (reference sequence). With 0 bases removed from V and 5 bases from J, the gap between germline ends came to 13 bases.

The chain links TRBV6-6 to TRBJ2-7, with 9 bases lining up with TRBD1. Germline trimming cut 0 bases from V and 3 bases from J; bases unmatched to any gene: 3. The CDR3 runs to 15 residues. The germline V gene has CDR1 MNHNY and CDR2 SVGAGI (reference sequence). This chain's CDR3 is CASSYSTGGSYEQYF. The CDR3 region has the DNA TGTGCCAGCAGTTACTCGACAGGGGGGAGCTACGAGCAGTACTTC.

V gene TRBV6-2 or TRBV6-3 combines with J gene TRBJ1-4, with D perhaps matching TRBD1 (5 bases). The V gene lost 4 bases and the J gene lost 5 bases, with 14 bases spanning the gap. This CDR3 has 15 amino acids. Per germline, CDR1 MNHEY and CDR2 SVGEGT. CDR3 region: CASSSWGKWNEKLFF. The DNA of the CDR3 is TGTGCCAGCAGTTCCTGGGGCAAGTGGAATGAAAAACTGTTTTTT.

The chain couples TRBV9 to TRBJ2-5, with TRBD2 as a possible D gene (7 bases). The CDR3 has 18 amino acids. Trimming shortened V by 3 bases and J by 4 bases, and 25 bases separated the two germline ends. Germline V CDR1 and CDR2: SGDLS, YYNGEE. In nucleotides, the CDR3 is TGTGCCAGCAGCGCCAAGCAGGGTGGCGGGGGCCGGGGAGAGACCCAGTACTTC. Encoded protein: CASSAKQGGGGRGETQYF.

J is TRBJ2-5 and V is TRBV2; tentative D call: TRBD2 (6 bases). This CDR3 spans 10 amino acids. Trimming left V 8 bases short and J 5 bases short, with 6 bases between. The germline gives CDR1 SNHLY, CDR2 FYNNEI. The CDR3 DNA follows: TGTGCCAGCGGGGGGGAGACCCAGTACTTC. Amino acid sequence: CASGGETQYF.

The CDR3 spells CATATGTASTDTQYF. In nucleotides, the CDR3 is TGTGCCACCGCAACCGGGACAGCATCCACAGATACGCAGTATTTT. The chain links TRBV10-3 to TRBJ2-3, with 7 positions matching TRBD1. Trimming took 10 bases from V and 2 from J; bases not matched to a gene: 12. There are 15 residues in the CDR3. CDR1 and CDR2 (germline): ENHRY, SYGVKD.

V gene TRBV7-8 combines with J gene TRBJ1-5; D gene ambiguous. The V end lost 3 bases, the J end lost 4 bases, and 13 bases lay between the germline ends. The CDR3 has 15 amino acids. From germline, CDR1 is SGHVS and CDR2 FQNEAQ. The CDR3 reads CASSFAGFPNQPQHF. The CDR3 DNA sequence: TGTGCCAGCAGCTTTGCGGGGTTCCCAAATCAGCCCCAGCATTTT.

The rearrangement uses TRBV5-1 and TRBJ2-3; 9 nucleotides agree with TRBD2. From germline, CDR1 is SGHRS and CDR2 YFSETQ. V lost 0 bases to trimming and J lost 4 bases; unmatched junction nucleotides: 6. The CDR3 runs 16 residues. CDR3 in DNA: TGCGCCAGCAGCTTGGGGCCAGCGGGGGGACCAGATACGCAGTATTTT. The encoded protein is CASSLGPAGGPDTQYF.

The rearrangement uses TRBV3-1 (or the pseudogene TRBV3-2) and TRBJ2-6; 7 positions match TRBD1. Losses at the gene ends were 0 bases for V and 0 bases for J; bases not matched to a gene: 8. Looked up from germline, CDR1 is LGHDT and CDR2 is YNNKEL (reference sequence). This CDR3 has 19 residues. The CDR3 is CASSQDPDRAGSGANVLTF. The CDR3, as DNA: TGTGCCAGCAGCCAAGATCCCGACAGGGCGGGCTCTGGGGCCAACGTCCTGACTTTC.

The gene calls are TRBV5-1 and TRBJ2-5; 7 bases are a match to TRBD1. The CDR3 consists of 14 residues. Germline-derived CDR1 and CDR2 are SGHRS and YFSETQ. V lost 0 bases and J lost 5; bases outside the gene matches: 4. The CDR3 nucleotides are TGCGCCAGCAGCTTGGGGACAGGTCGGGAGACCCAGTACTTC. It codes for CASSLGTGRETQYF.

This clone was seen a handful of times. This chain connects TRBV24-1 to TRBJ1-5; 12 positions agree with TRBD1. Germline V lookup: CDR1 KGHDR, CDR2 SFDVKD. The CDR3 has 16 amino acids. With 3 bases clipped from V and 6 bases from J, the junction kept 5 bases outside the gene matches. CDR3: CATSDPPGQGAQPQHF. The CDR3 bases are TGTGCCACCAGTGATCCACCGGGACAGGGGGCTCAGCCCCAGCATTTT.

The CDR3 sequence: CANPRPPGNYGYTF. The CDR3, as DNA: TGTGCCAACCCAAGGCCACCCGGGAACTATGGCTACACCTTC. The chain is built from TRBV5-8 and TRBJ1-2, with no clear D. The CDR3 contains 14 residues. Trimming stripped 9 bases from V and 2 bases from J, with 17 bases between. In germline, CDR1 is SGHTS, CDR2 YDEGEE.

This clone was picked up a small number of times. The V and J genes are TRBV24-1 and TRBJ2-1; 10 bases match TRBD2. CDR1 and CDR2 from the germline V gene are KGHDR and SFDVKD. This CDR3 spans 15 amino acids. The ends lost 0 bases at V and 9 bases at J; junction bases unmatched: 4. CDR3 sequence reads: CATSDLSSGGTEQFF. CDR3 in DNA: TGTGCCACCAGTGATTTGTCTAGCGGGGGTACTGAGCAGTTCTTC.

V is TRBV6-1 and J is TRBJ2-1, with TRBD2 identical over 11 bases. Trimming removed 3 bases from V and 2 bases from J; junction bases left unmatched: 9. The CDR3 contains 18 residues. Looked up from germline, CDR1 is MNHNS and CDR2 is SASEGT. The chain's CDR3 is CASSDGRLAGFPYNEQFF. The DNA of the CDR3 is TGTGCCAGCAGTGACGGCCGACTAGCGGGGTTCCCCTACAATGAGCAGTTCTTC.

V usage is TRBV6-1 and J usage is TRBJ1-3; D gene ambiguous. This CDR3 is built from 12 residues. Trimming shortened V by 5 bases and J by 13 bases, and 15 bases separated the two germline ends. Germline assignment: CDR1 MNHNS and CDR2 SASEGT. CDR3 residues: CASSKDEGIIYF. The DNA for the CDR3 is TGTGCCAGCAGTAAGGACGAGGGAATTATATATTTT.

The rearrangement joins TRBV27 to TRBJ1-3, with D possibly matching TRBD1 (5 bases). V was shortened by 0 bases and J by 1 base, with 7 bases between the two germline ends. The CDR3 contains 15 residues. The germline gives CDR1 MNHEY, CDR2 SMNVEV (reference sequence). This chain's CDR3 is CASSLSSGSGNTIYF. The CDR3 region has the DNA TGTGCCAGCAGTTTATCGTCAGGGTCTGGAAACACCATATATTTT.

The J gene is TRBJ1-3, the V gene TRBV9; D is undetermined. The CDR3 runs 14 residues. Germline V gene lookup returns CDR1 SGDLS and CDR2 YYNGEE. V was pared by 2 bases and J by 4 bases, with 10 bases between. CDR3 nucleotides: TGTGCCAGCAGCGTCGCAGACACCGGAAACACCATATATTTT. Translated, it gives CASSVADTGNTIYF.

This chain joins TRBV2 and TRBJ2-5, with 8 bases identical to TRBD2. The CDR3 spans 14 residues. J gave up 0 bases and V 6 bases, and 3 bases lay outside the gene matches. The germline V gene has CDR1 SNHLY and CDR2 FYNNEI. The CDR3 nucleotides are TGTGCCAGCAGCGGGGGGGCGAACCAAGAGACCCAGTACTTC. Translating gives CASSGGANQETQYF.

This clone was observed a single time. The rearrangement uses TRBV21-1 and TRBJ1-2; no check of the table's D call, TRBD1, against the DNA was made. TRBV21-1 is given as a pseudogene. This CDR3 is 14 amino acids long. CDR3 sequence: CASSSRGRYYGYTF. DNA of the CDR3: TGTGCCAGCAGCAGCAGGGGGAGATACTATGGCTACACCTTC.

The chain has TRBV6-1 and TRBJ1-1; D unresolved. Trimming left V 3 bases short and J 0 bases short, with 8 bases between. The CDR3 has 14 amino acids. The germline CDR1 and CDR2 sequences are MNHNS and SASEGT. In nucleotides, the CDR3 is TGTGCCAGCAGTGATCGAGCAATGAACACTGAAGCTTTCTTT. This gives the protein CASSDRAMNTEAFF.